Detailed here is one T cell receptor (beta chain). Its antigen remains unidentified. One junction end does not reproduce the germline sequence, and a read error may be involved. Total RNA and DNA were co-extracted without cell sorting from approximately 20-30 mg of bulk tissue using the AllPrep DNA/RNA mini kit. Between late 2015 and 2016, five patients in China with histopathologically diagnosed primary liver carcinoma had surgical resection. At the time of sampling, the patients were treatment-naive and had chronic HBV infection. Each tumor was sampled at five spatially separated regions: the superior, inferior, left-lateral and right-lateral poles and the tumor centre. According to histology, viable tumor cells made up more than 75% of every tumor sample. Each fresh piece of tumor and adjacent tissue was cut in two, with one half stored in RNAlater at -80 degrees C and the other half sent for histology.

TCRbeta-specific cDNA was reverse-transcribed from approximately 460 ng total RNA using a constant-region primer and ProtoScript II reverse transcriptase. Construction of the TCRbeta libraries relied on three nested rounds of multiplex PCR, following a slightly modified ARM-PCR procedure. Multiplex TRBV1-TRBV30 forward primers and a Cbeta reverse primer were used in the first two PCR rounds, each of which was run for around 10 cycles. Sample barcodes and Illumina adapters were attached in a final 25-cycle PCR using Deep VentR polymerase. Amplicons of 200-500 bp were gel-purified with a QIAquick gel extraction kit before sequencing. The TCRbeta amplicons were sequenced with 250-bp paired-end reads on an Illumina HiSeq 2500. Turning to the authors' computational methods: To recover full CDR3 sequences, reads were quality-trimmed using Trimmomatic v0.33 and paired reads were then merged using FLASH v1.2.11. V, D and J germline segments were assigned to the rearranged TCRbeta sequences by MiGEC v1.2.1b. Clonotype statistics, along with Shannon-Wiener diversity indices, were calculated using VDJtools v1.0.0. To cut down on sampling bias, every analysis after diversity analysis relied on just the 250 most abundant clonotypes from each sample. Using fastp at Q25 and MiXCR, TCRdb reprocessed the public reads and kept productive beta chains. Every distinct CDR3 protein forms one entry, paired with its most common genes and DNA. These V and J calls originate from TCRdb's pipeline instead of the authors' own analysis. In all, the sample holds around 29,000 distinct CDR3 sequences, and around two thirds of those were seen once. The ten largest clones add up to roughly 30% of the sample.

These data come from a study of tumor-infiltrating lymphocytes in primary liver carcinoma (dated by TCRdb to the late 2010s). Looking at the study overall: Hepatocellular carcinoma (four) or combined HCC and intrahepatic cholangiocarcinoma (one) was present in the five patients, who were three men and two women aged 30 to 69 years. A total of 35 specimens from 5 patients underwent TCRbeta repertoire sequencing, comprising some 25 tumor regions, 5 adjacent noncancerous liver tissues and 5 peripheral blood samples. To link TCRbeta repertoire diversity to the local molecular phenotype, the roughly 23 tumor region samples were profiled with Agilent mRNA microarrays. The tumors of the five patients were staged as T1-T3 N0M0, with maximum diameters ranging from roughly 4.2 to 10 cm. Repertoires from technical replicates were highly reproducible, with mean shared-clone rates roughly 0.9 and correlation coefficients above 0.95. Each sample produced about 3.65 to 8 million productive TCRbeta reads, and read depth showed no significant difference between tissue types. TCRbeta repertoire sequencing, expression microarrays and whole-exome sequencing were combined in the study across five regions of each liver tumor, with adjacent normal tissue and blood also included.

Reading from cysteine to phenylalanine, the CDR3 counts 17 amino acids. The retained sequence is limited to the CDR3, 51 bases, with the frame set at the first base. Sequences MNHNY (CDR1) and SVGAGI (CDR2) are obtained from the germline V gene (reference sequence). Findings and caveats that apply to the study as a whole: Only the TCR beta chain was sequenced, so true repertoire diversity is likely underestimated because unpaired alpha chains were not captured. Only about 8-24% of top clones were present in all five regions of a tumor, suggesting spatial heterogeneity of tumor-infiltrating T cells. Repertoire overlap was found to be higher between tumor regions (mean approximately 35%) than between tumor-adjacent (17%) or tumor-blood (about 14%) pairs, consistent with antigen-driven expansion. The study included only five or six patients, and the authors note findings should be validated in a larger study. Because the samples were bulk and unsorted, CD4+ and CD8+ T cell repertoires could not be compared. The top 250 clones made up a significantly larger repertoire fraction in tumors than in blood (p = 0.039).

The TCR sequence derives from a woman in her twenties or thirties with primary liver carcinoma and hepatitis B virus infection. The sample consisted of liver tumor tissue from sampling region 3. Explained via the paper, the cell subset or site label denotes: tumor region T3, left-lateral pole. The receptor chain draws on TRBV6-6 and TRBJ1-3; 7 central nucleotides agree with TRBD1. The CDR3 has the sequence CASGTGQAGFPGNTTYF. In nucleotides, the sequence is TGTGCCAGCGGTACCGGACAGGCCGGATTCCCTGGAAACACCACATATTTT.